This is a list of T cell receptor beta chains from one sample in a study of response to subunit inactivated influenza vaccine. TCRdb re-derived calls from the RT-PCR reads in MiXCR, one entry per CDR3 protein. The table includes about 540,000 distinct CDR3 sequences, roughly 25% detected once. These same records also appear under a second study, on T cells expressing NK-cell markers.

Sequenced here: CD4+ T cells sorted from PBMCs, sampled 11 to 12 days after vaccination. These receptors were taken from a man aged 45-65 years who received an inactivated influenza vaccine. Both conserved end residues are part of each CDR3. D genes are given only for firm matches. Rows give clone size only sometimes, using once, few, many, or a class for an expanded clone.

V gene,D gene,J gene,clone size,CDR3 DNA,CDR3 protein
TRBV11-2,TRBD2,TRBJ2-7,few,TGTGCCAGCAGCTTCCTCGGGACTATTATGGATCACAACGAGCAGTACTTC,CASSFLGTIMDHNEQYF
TRBV7-8,NA,TRBJ1-1,few,TGTGCCAGCAGCATACAGGGAATGAACACTGAAGCTTTCTTT,CASSIQGMNTEAFF
TRBV5-1,NA,TRBJ2-3,NA,TGCGCCAGCAGCCGATACGGGCCGGGAGATACGCAGTATTTT,CASSRYGPGDTQYF
TRBV20-1,TRBD2,TRBJ2-1,few,TGCAGTGCTAGGTCCCTAGCGGGAACCTCCTACAATGAGCAGTTCTTC,CSARSLAGTSYNEQFF
TRBV12-3/TRBV12-4,NA,TRBJ2-1,NA,TGTGCCAGCAGCGCCGGGACACAATACAATGAGCAGTTCTTC,CASSAGTQYNEQFF
TRBV11-2,NA,TRBJ2-5,once,TGTGCCAGCAGCTTTACTACCGGGTATTTCGCTCAAGAGACCCAGTACTTC,CASSFTTGYFAQETQYF
TRBV7-6,TRBD2,TRBJ2-3,NA,TGTGCCAGCAGCCTACTATCCGGGAGGCATAGGGCAGATACGCAGTATTTT,CASSLLSGRHRADTQYF
TRBV12-3/TRBV12-4,NA,TRBJ1-5,many,TGTGCCAGCAGCCCCGGCCAGGCTTCCAATCAGCCCCAGCATTTT,CASSPGQASNQPQHF
TRBV12-3/TRBV12-4,NA,TRBJ1-1,many,TGTGCCAGCAGCCTTTGGGGTGAAGCTTTCTTT,CASSLWGEAFF
TRBV29-1,NA,TRBJ1-2,few,TGCAGCGTCGATCCGATGACTGCGGGCTACACCTTC,CSVDPMTAGYTF
TRBV7-8,NA,TRBJ2-7,NA,TGTGCCAGCAGCCAGCCATCTTTCCCCGAGCAGTACTTC,CASSQPSFPEQYF
TRBV20-1,NA,TRBJ1-5,many,TGCAGTGCTAGTATGCAGGGGATCGGGGGCAATCAGCCCCAGCATTTT,CSASMQGIGGNQPQHF
TRBV7-2,TRBD2,TRBJ2-7,few,TGTGCCAGCAGCTCGGCGGGAGCAACCTACGAGCAGTACTTC,CASSSAGATYEQYF
TRBV11-2,TRBD2,TRBJ2-3,few,TGTGCCAGCAGCTTAAGGAACGGCGGGGGGGCCACAGATACGCAGTATTTT,CASSLRNGGGATDTQYF
TRBV20-1,NA,TRBJ1-4,NA,TGCAGTGCTAGAGTCATAACAACTAATGAAAAACTGTTTTTT,CSARVITTNEKLFF
TRBV20-1,TRBD2,TRBJ2-7,few,TGCAGTGCTAGAGAAGGTGGCGGGAGAATATACGAGCAGTACTTC,CSAREGGGRIYEQYF
TRBV14,NA,TRBJ2-1,NA,TGTGCCAGCAGCCAAGCCCTATCGGGCGAGCAGTTCTTC,CASSQALSGEQFF
TRBV29-1,NA,TRBJ2-1,few,TGCAGCGTTGAGCCCGTGGGGGGCGCTGAGCAGTTCTTC,CSVEPVGGAEQFF
TRBV9,TRBD1,TRBJ2-2,few,TGTGCCAGCAGCTTCCGGGACAGGCCGAACACCGGGGAGCTGTTTTTT,CASSFRDRPNTGELFF
TRBV5-1,NA,TRBJ1-2,few,TGCGCCAGCAGCCAATTCGGTGAGGGGGGCTACACCTTC,CASSQFGEGGYTF
TRBV27,NA,TRBJ1-1,few,TGTGCCAGCAGTCCACGTGGGTTCATGAACACTGAAGCTTTCTTT,CASSPRGFMNTEAFF
TRBV19,TRBD1,TRBJ1-1,NA,TGTGCCAGTAGTACCAGAACAGGGGTCGCTGAAGCTTTCTTT,CASSTRTGVAEAFF
TRBV27,NA,TRBJ2-7,few,TGTGCCAGCAGTTTACATGGGATCTGGTACGAGCAGTACTTC,CASSLHGIWYEQYF
TRBV7-6,NA,TRBJ2-7,NA,TGTGCCAGCAGCCCGGGGACCTTGAGGGACGAGCAGTACTTC,CASSPGTLRDEQYF